These T cell receptor beta chains were read from a single sample in a study of identical twins. TCRdb processed the 5' RACE reads anew with MiXCR; each CDR3 protein has one entry. This sample has about 220,000 distinct CDR3 sequences, with about 7.5% found just once. The sample was also reused in another study, on yellow fever vaccine responses in identical twins.

The sample taken for sequencing was memory (CD45RO+) T cells sorted from blood. The receptors derive from a woman aged 18-29 years in good health. The CDR3 runs from the conserved cysteine through the conserved F or W. D genes are given only for firm matches. Some rows mark clone size as missing; the rest say once, few, many or name a class of expanded clone.

clone_size: many; j_call: TRBJ1-5; d_call: NA; v_call: TRBV11-2; cdr3_nt: TGTGCCAGCAGCTTAGGACGTGATCAGCCCCAGCATTTT; cdr3_aa: CASSLGRDQPQHF
clone_size: few; j_call: TRBJ2-7; d_call: NA; v_call: TRBV27; cdr3_nt: TGTGCCAGCAGTTTATCGGCGGCAGAGGGCTACGAGCAGTACTTC; cdr3_aa: CASSLSAAEGYEQYF
clone_size: NA; j_call: TRBJ1-2; d_call: NA; v_call: TRBV25-1; cdr3_nt: TGTGCCAGCAGTGATGGGGGGATTTATGGCTACACCTTC; cdr3_aa: CASSDGGIYGYTF
clone_size: many; j_call: TRBJ2-1; d_call: NA; v_call: TRBV12-3/TRBV12-4; cdr3_nt: TGTGCCAGCAGTTTTGGCGGTTCCATCTCCTACAATGAGCAGTTCTTC; cdr3_aa: CASSFGGSISYNEQFF
clone_size: NA; j_call: TRBJ1-1; d_call: TRBD1; v_call: TRBV7-9; cdr3_nt: TGTGCCAGCAGCCCGCAGACAGGGACTCTTGGCACTGAAGCTTTCTTT; cdr3_aa: CASSPQTGTLGTEAFF
clone_size: few; j_call: TRBJ2-7; d_call: NA; v_call: TRBV20-1; cdr3_nt: TGCAGTGCTAGGAAAGCGGCGACCGCCTACGAGCAGTACTTC; cdr3_aa: CSARKAATAYEQYF
clone_size: NA; j_call: TRBJ2-7; d_call: TRBD1; v_call: TRBV4-1; cdr3_nt: TGCGCCAGCAGCCCAGACGGTAAGCGGGACAGGGCGTCCTACGAGCAGTACTTC; cdr3_aa: CASSPDGKRDRASYEQYF
clone_size: NA; j_call: TRBJ2-3; d_call: TRBD2; v_call: TRBV6-2/TRBV6-3; cdr3_nt: TGTGCCAGCAGTTACTCGATAGGGACTACCCGCAGCAATACGCAGTATTTT; cdr3_aa: CASSYSIGTTRSNTQYF
clone_size: few; j_call: TRBJ2-7; d_call: NA; v_call: TRBV10-3; cdr3_nt: TGTGCCATCAGTTTACGGGATGGGGCTTACGAGCAGTACTTC; cdr3_aa: CAISLRDGAYEQYF
clone_size: many; j_call: TRBJ2-5; d_call: TRBD2; v_call: TRBV28; cdr3_nt: TGTGCCAGCAGTTTTTTGGTGACTAGCGGGGAGGAAGAGACCCAGTACTTC; cdr3_aa: CASSFLVTSGEEETQYF
clone_size: few; j_call: TRBJ2-2; d_call: NA; v_call: TRBV4-2; cdr3_nt: TGTGCCAGCAGCTTATCGGGTAGGATGGACACCGGGGAGCTGTTTTTT; cdr3_aa: CASSLSGRMDTGELFF
clone_size: few; j_call: TRBJ1-1; d_call: NA; v_call: TRBV15; cdr3_nt: TGTGCCACCGAAGGTGATCGGGACACTGAAGCTTTCTTT; cdr3_aa: CATEGDRDTEAFF
clone_size: many; j_call: TRBJ2-3; d_call: NA; v_call: TRBV7-9; cdr3_nt: TGTGCCAGCAGCCGAACCATGGACACAGATACGCAGTATTTT; cdr3_aa: CASSRTMDTDTQYF
clone_size: few; j_call: TRBJ2-7; d_call: TRBD2; v_call: TRBV6-1; cdr3_nt: TGTGCCAGCACCCCCCTCAGGACTAGCGGGAGCTCCTACGAGCAGTACTTC; cdr3_aa: CASTPLRTSGSSYEQYF
clone_size: few; j_call: TRBJ2-2; d_call: TRBD2; v_call: TRBV4-3; cdr3_nt: TGCGCCAGCAGCCAAGATGGACTAGCGGGCGGGGAGCTGTTTTTT; cdr3_aa: CASSQDGLAGGELFF
clone_size: many; j_call: TRBJ1-2; d_call: TRBD1; v_call: TRBV7-2; cdr3_nt: TGTGCCAGCAGCTTAAGCGGGGACAGACGCTATGGCTACACCTTC; cdr3_aa: CASSLSGDRRYGYTF
clone_size: many; j_call: TRBJ2-7; d_call: TRBD2; v_call: TRBV15; cdr3_nt: TGTGCCACCAGTGAGTTGGGGACTAGCGGGGTCGAGCAGTACTTC; cdr3_aa: CATSELGTSGVEQYF
clone_size: many; j_call: TRBJ2-1; d_call: NA; v_call: TRBV5-1; cdr3_nt: TGCGCCAGCAGACACACGGTGGGGGATGAGCAGTTCTTC; cdr3_aa: CASRHTVGDEQFF
clone_size: many; j_call: TRBJ2-2; d_call: TRBD2; v_call: TRBV20-1; cdr3_nt: TGCAGTGCTAGAGCTTTGGCTAGCGGGGGCACCGGGGAGCTGTTTTTT; cdr3_aa: CSARALASGGTGELFF
clone_size: few; j_call: TRBJ2-3; d_call: NA; v_call: TRBV7-2; cdr3_nt: TGTGCCAGCAGCTTAGCAGGAGGGCCACATACGCAGTATTTT; cdr3_aa: CASSLAGGPHTQYF
clone_size: few; j_call: TRBJ2-7; d_call: TRBD1; v_call: TRBV10-1; cdr3_nt: TGCGCCAGCACCACACCGGGACAGGGGAGATACGAGCAGTACTTC; cdr3_aa: CASTTPGQGRYEQYF
clone_size: few; j_call: TRBJ2-3; d_call: NA; v_call: TRBV27; cdr3_nt: TGTGCCAGCAGTTTCGTCGCGTCGAGAGATACGCAGTATTTT; cdr3_aa: CASSFVASRDTQYF
clone_size: few; j_call: TRBJ2-1; d_call: TRBD2; v_call: TRBV4-3; cdr3_nt: TGCGCCAGCAGCCAAGCATTCACCAGCGGGATTAACAATGAGCAGTTCTTC; cdr3_aa: CASSQAFTSGINNEQFF
clone_size: NA; j_call: TRBJ1-2; d_call: TRBD1; v_call: TRBV6-1; cdr3_nt: TGTGCCAGCAGCCCCGTGGCCACGGGACAGGGGGCTAATGGCTACACCTTC; cdr3_aa: CASSPVATGQGANGYTF
clone_size: many; j_call: TRBJ2-7; d_call: NA; v_call: TRBV27; cdr3_nt: TGTGCCAGCAGTTTCGAGGGGGGGGTGAGGCAGTACTTC; cdr3_aa: CASSFEGGVRQYF
clone_size: NA; j_call: TRBJ2-7; d_call: TRBD1; v_call: TRBV10-3; cdr3_nt: TGTGCCATCAGTCCGGGACAGGGTCAGTACGAGCAGTACTTC; cdr3_aa: CAISPGQGQYEQYF
clone_size: few; j_call: TRBJ2-7; d_call: TRBD1; v_call: TRBV27; cdr3_nt: TGTGCCAGCAGTCCCCAGACAGGGGGCTTTTCCTACGAGCAGTACTTC; cdr3_aa: CASSPQTGGFSYEQYF
clone_size: NA; j_call: TRBJ2-7; d_call: NA; v_call: TRBV7-2; cdr3_nt: TGTGCCAGCAGCTTGAGGGGGGTCGAGCAGTACTTC; cdr3_aa: CASSLRGVEQYF
clone_size: many; j_call: TRBJ1-1; d_call: NA; v_call: TRBV5-1; cdr3_nt: TGCGCCAGCAGCTCGGCAGGCCATGGGGCCACTGAAGCTTTCTTT; cdr3_aa: CASSSAGHGATEAFF
clone_size: few; j_call: TRBJ2-1; d_call: NA; v_call: TRBV18; cdr3_nt: TGTGCCAGCTCACCGGACCAGAGCTCCTACAATGAGCAGTTCTTC; cdr3_aa: CASSPDQSSYNEQFF
clone_size: many; j_call: TRBJ2-1; d_call: NA; v_call: TRBV2; cdr3_nt: TGTGCCAGCAGTTCTCGCGGAGACAATGAGCAGTTCTTC; cdr3_aa: CASSSRGDNEQFF
clone_size: many; j_call: TRBJ2-3; d_call: TRBD2; v_call: TRBV5-1; cdr3_nt: TGCGCCAGCAGCCCGGACCTAGCGGGGCACACAGATACGCAGTATTTT; cdr3_aa: CASSPDLAGHTDTQYF
clone_size: NA; j_call: TRBJ2-7; d_call: NA; v_call: TRBV30; cdr3_nt: TGTGCCTGGAGTCTTTGGACGGGGGACGAGCAGTACTTC; cdr3_aa: CAWSLWTGDEQYF
clone_size: few; j_call: TRBJ2-3; d_call: TRBD2; v_call: TRBV2; cdr3_nt: TGTGCCAGCAGTGTGGCTAGCGGGGGGGCGAGCACAGATACGCAGTATTTT; cdr3_aa: CASSVASGGASTDTQYF
clone_size: many; j_call: TRBJ2-1; d_call: TRBD2; v_call: TRBV5-1; cdr3_nt: TGCGCCAGCAGCTTGGCGGGTAGCGGGACGCACAATGAGCAGTTCTTC; cdr3_aa: CASSLAGSGTHNEQFF
clone_size: many; j_call: TRBJ2-7; d_call: TRBD2; v_call: TRBV7-2; cdr3_nt: TGTGCCAGCAGCCGGACTAGCTACGAGCAGTACTTC; cdr3_aa: CASSRTSYEQYF
clone_size: many; j_call: TRBJ2-7; d_call: TRBD1; v_call: TRBV7-8; cdr3_nt: TGTGCCAGCAGCTTAGCGCGCTCGGACAGGGGGTACTACGAGCAGTACTTC; cdr3_aa: CASSLARSDRGYYEQYF